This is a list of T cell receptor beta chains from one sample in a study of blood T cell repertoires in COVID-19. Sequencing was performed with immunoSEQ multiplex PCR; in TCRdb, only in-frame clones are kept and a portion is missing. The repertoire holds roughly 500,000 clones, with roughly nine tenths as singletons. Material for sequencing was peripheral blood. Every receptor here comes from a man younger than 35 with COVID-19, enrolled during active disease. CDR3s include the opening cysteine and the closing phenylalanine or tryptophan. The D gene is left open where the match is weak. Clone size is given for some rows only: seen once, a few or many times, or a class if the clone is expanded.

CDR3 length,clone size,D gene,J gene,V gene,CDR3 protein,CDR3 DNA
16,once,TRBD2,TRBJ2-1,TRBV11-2,CASSSTSGGLYNEQFF,TGTGCCAGCAGCTCGACTAGCGGGGGGTTATACAATGAGCAGTTCTTC
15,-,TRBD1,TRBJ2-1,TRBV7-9,CASSGRQGASNEQFF,TGTGCCAGCAGCGGACGACAGGGGGCGAGTAATGAGCAGTTCTTC
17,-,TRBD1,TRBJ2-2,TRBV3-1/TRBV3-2,CASSLAGGQGASGELFF,TGTGCCAGCAGCCTTGCCGGGGGACAGGGGGCTTCCGGGGAGCTGTTTTTT
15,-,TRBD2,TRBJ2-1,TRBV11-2,CASSFFGGALNEQFF,TGTGCCAGCAGCTTTTTCGGGGGGGCCTTGAATGAGCAGTTCTTC
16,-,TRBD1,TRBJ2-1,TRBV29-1,CSVERKGQGARNEQFF,TGCAGCGTTGAACGGAAGGGACAGGGGGCAAGGAATGAGCAGTTCTTC
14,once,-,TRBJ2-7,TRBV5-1,CASSFGRDSHEQYF,TGCGCCAGCAGCTTTGGCAGGGACTCCCACGAGCAGTACTTC
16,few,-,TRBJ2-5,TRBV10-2,CASSDPGGLPQETQYF,TGCGCCAGCAGTGATCCGGGGGGCCTACCTCAAGAGACCCAGTACTTC
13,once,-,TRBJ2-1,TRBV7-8,CASRLSSYNEQFF,TGTGCCAGCAGACTAAGCTCCTACAATGAGCAGTTCTTC
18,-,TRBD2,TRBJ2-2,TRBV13,CASSLDGGLAGYTGELFF,TGTGCCAGCAGCTTAGACGGGGGACTAGCGGGATACACCGGGGAGCTGTTTTTT
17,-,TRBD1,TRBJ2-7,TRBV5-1,CASSWTTGGQGGYEQYF,TGCGCCAGCAGCTGGACGACCGGGGGACAGGGGGGTTACGAGCAGTACTTC
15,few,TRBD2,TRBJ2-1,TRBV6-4,CASSDSIASGRVLFF,TGTGCCAGCAGTGACTCGATTGCTAGCGGGAGGGTTCTGTTCTTC
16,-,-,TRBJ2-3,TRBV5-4,CASSLGGHNPKYTQYF,TGTGCCAGCAGCTTAGGTGGACACAACCCAAAGTATACGCAGTATTTT
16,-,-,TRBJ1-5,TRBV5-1,CASSPTGESSNQPQHF,TGCGCCAGCAGCCCGACGGGGGAATCTAGCAATCAGCCCCAGCATTTT
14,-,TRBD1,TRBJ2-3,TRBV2,CASRRQGSADTQYF,TGTGCCAGCAGGAGACAGGGTTCGGCAGATACGCAGTATTTT
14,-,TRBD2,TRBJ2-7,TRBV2,CASGGLAGSYEQYF,TGTGCCAGTGGGGGACTAGCGGGGTCCTACGAGCAGTACTTC
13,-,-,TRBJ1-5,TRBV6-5,CASRGQLDQPQHF,TGTGCCAGCAGAGGACAGCTAGATCAGCCCCAGCATTTT
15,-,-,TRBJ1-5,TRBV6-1,CASSDDRPVNQPQHF,TGTGCCAGCAGTGATGACAGGCCAGTCAATCAGCCCCAGCATTTT
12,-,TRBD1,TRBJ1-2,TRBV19,CASSTLQGSYTF,TGTGCCAGTAGTACCCTACAGGGGAGCTACACCTTC
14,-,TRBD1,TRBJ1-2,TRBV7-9,CASSTTQGALGYTF,TGTGCCAGCAGCACCACACAGGGGGCGTTGGGCTACACCTTC
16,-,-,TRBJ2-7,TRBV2,CASSERGWQGPNEQYF,TGTGCCAGCAGTGAGAGGGGGTGGCAGGGCCCCAACGAGCAGTACTTC
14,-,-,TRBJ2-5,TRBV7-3,CASSFQGSRETQYF,TGTGCCAGCAGCTTTCAGGGGTCCAGGGAGACCCAGTACTTC
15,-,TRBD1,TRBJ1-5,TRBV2,CASSEQGGSYQPQHF,TGTGCCAGCAGTGAACAGGGGGGAAGTTATCAGCCCCAGCATTTT
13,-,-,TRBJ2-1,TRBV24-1,CATSDFQQAEQFF,TGTGCCACCAGTGATTTCCAACAGGCTGAGCAGTTCTTC
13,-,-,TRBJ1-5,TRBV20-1,CSASGATNQPQHF,TGCAGTGCTAGTGGGGCGACCAATCAGCCCCAGCATTTT
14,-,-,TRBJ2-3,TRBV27,CASSLVQGVDTQYF,TGTGCCAGCAGTCTAGTACAAGGGGTGGATACGCAGTATTTT
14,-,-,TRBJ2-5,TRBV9,CASSPEPNAETQYF,TGTGCCAGCAGCCCTGAACCCAACGCGGAGACCCAGTACTTC
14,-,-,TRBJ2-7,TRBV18,CASSPLAGSDEQYF,TGTGCCAGCTCACCACTTGCGGGGTCCGACGAGCAGTACTTC
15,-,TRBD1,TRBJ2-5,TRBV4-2,CASSHPLTGGETQYF,TGTGCCAGCAGCCACCCTCTCACAGGGGGCGAGACCCAGTACTTC
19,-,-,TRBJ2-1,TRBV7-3,CASSRPRGYRDKTTEAQFF,TGTGCCAGCAGCCGCCCTCGGGGATACCGGGACAAAACGACGGAGGCGCAGTTCTTC
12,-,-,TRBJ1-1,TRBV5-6,CASRSGVTEAFF,TGTGCCAGCAGGTCGGGGGTGACTGAAGCTTTCTTT
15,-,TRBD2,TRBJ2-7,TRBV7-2,CASSLLAGESYEQYF,TGTGCCAGCAGCTTACTAGCGGGGGAATCCTACGAGCAGTACTTC
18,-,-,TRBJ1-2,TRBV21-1,CASSKKALKVETVYGYTF,TGTGCCAGCAGCAAGAAGGCCCTCAAGGTCGAGACAGTTTATGGCTACACCTTC
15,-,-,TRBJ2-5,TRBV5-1,CASSLDRDTQETQYF,TGCGCCAGCAGCTTGGACCGGGACACCCAAGAGACCCAGTACTTC
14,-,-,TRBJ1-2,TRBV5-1,CASSKGLNSYGYTF,TGCGCCAGCAGCAAGGGACTGAACTCCTATGGCTACACCTTC
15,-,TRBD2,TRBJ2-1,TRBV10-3,CATKPSGLTYNEQFF,TGTGCCACCAAGCCTAGCGGTCTTACCTACAATGAGCAGTTCTTC
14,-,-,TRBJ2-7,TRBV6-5,CASSYSGSSYEQYF,TGTGCCAGCAGTTACAGTGGCAGCTCCTACGAGCAGTACTTC
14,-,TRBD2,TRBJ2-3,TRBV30,CAWSGGEITDTQYF,TGTGCCTGGAGCGGGGGGGAAATAACCGATACGCAGTATTTT
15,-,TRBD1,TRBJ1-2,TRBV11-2,CASSLYLITGAGYTF,TGTGCCAGCAGCTTATATCTAATTACAGGGGCTGGCTACACCTTC
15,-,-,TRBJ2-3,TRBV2,CASSEVGSRADTQYF,TGTGCCAGCAGTGAAGTCGGGAGTCGCGCAGATACGCAGTATTTT
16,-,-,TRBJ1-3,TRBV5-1,CASSLNGLYSGNTIYF,TGCGCCAGCAGCTTGAATGGACTTTACTCTGGAAACACCATATATTTT
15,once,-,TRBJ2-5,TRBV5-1,CASSQLGQQQETQYF,TGCGCCAGCAGCCAACTTGGACAGCAACAAGAGACCCAGTACTTC
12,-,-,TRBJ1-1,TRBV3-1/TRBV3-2,CASSQDIGGAFF,TGTGCCAGCAGCCAAGATATCGGGGGAGCTTTCTTT
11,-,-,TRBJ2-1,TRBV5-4,CASSSYNEQFF,TGTGCCTCGAGCTCCTACAATGAGCAGTTCTTC
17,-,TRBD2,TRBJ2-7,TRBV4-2,CASSPRPPSGRAYEQYF,TGTGCCAGCAGCCCCCGTCCCCCTAGCGGGAGGGCCTACGAGCAGTACTTC